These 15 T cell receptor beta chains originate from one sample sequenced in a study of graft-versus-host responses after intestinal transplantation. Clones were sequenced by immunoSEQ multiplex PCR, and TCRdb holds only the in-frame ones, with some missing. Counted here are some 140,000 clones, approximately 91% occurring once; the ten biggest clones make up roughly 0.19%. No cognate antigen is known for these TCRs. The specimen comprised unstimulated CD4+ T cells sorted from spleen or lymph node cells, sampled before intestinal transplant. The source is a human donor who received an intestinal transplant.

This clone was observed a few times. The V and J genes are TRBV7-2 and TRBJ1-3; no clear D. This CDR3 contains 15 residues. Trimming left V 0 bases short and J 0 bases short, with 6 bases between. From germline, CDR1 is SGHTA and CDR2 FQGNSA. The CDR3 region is CASSLAGLSGNTIYF. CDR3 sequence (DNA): TGTGCCAGCAGCTTAGCAGGCCTCTCTGGAAACACCATATATTTT.

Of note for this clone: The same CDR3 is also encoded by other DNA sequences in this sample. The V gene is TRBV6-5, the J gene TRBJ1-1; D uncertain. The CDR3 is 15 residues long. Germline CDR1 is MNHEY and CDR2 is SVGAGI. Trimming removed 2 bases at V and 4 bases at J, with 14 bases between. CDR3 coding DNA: TGTGCCAGCAGTTACAGAGGGTTGAAGATCACTGAAGCTTTCTTT. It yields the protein CASSYRGLKITEAFF.

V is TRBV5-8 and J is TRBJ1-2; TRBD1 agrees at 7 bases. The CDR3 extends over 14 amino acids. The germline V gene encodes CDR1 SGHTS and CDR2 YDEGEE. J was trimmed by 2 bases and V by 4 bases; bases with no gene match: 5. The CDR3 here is CASSPMTGNYGYTF. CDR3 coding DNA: TGTGCCAGCAGCCCAATGACAGGGAACTATGGCTACACCTTC.

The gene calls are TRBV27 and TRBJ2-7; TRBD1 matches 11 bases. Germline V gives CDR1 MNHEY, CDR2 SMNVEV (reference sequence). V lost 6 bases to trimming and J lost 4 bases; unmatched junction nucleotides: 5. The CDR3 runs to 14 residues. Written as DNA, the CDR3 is TGTGCCAGCAGCCCCGGGGACAGGGGGTACGAGCAGTACTTC. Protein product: CASSPGDRGYEQYF.

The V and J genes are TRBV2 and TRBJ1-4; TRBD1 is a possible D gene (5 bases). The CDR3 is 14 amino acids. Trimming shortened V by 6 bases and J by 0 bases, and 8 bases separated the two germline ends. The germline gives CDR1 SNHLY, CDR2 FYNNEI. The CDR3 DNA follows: TGTGCCAGCAGCCTACAGGCAACTAATGAAAAACTGTTTTTT. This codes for CASSLQATNEKLFF.

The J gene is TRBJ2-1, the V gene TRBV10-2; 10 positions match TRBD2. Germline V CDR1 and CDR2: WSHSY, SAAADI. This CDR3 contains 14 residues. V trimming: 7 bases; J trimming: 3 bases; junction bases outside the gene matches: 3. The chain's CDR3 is CASTLAGDYNEQFF. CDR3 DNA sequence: TGCGCCAGCACGCTAGCGGGAGACTACAATGAGCAGTTCTTC.

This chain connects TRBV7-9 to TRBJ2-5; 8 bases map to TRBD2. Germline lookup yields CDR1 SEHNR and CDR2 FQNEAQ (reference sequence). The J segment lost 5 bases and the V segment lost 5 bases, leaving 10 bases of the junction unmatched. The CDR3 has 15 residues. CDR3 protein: CASSRPAGVEETQYF. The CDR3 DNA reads TGTGCCAGCAGCCGCCCAGCGGGAGTTGAGGAGACCCAGTACTTC.

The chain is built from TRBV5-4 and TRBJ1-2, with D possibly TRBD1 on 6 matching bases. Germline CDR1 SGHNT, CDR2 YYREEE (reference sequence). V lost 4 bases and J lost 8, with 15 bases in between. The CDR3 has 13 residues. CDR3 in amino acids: CASSARGIDGYTF. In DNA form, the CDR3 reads TGTGCCAGCAGCGCCAGGGGCATCGACGGCTACACCTTC.

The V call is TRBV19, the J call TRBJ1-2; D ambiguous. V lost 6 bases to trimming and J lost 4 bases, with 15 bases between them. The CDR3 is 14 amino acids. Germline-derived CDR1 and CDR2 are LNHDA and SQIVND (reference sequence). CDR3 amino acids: CASSTMLSSYGYTF. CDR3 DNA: TGTGCCAGTAGCACAATGCTGAGCAGCTATGGCTACACCTTC.

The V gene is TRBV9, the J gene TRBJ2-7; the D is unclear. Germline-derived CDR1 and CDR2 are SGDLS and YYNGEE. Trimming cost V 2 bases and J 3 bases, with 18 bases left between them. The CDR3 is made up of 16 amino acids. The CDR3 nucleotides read TGTGCCAGCAGCGTGGACCCCTCGGGCACTTACTACGAGCAGTACTTC. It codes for CASSVDPSGTYYEQYF.

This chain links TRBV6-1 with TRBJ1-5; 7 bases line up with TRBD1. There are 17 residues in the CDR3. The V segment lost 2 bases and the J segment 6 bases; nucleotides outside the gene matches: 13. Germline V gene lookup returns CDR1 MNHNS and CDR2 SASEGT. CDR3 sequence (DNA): TGTGCCAGCAGTGAAAAATTTAGGGGACAGCTTTCTCAGCCCCAGCATTTT. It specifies CASSEKFRGQLSQPQHF.

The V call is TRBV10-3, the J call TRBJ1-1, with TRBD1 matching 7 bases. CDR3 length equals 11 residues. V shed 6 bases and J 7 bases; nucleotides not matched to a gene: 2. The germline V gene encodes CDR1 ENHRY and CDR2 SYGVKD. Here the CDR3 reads CAISRDSEAFF. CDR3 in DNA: TGTGCCATCAGCCGGGACAGTGAAGCTTTCTTT.

CDR3 amino acids: CAWSARRVSYNSPLHF. The CDR3 DNA reads as TGTGCCTGGAGTGCCCGCAGGGTCTCCTATAATTCACCCCTCCACTTT. The genes are TRBV30 and TRBJ1-6; D perhaps matches TRBD1 (5 bases). Germline CDR1 reads GTSNPN; CDR2 reads SVGIG (reference sequence). Trimming took 1 base from V and 0 from J, leaving 10 bases between them. The CDR3 runs 16 residues.

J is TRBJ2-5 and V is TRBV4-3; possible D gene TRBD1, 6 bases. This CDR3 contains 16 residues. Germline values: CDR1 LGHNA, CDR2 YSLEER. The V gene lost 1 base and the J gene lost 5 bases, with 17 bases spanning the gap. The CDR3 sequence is CASSQVVAGAWETQYF. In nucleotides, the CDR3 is TGCGCCAGCAGCCAAGTTGTCGCAGGGGCTTGGGAGACCCAGTACTTC.

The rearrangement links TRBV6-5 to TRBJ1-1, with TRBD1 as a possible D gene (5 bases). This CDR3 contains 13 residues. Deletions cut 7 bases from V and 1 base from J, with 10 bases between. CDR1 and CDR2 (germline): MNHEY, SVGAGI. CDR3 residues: CASTKQGNTEAFF. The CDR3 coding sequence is TGTGCCAGCACCAAGCAGGGGAACACTGAAGCTTTCTTT.